The rows below give T cell receptor beta chains drawn from one sample of a study of a mutant IDH1 vaccine in newly diagnosed glioma. Sequenced by immunoSEQ multiplex PCR; TCRdb stores in-frame clones only, minus some. The sample contains tens of thousands of clones, around 74% of which appear only once. Antigens of these TCRs are unknown. Here the sequenced sample was PBMCs, taken from a glioma patient whose treatment included an IDH1 peptide vaccine. Receptors originate from a man aged 50 to 60 with glioma. Each CDR3 is given with its conserved first and last residue. Fields, in order: J gene, V gene, clone size, CDR3 protein. Clone size appears in some rows only: once, few, many, or a class for an expanded clone.

>TRBJ1-1|TRBV19|NA
CASRIQGTNTEAFF
>TRBJ2-1|TRBV29-1|NA
CSAEDVGNHNEQFF
>TRBJ2-5|TRBV19|NA
CASKGGAIQETQYF
>TRBJ2-7|TRBV6-1|few
CASRHSGYEQYF
>TRBJ1-2|TRBV5-1|NA
CASSLGGGGHLF
>TRBJ2-2|TRBV11-3|NA
CASSSRNLSNTGELFF
>TRBJ2-1|TRBV5-4|NA
CASSFGGTYNEQFF
>TRBJ1-5|TRBV6-4|NA
CASSEGSNQPQHF
>TRBJ1-1|TRBV6-5|NA
CASSYHQAGTEAFF
>TRBJ2-7|TRBV7-3|NA
CASSLNRGREQYF
>TRBJ2-7|TRBV15|NA
CATTPNRGGNEQYF
>TRBJ2-7|TRBV30|NA
CAWSGQGNHEQYF
>TRBJ2-4|TRBV6-5|NA
CASTKQGAHIQYF
>TRBJ1-1|TRBV6-5|NA
CASRRDRGQDTEAFF
>TRBJ1-1|TRBV7-9|NA
CASSLVSGKNTEAFF
>TRBJ2-1|TRBV30|NA
CAWGGIRGDYNEQFF